This TCR beta chain was captured by sequencing in a study of naive and memory T cell subsets. The beta constant-region primer was an equimolar mix of two oligonucleotides covering TRBC1 and TRBC2. Four rounds of PCR amplified the ligated cDNA using nested alpha and beta constant-region primers plus SP2. Ligation attached a single-stranded oligonucleotide with a 12-nucleotide UMI and the SP2 primer to the cDNA 3' end. One entry per CDR3 protein, called by TCRdb with MiXCR from the UMI-ligation and nested PCR reads. Of under 150,000 distinct CDR3 sequences in the sample, about 20% were seen once. This clonotype was seen a few times. Its antigen remains unknown. Germline assignment: CDR1 SQVTM and CDR2 ANQGSEA. This CDR3 is built from 12 residues. The V end was cut by 0 bases, the J end by 5 bases, with 8 bases between. Separate alpha and beta amplification began at the second PCR step. CMV status came from CD4+ IFNgamma after overnight CMV lysate stimulation.

Study-wide findings and caveats: Over 90% of naive TCR sequences appeared only once, unlike memory subsets. Naive repertoires, especially CD8, held a few larger clonotypes, possibly memory cells re-expressing CD45RA.

Sequenced material: naive CD8+ T cells from blood. The clonotype was recovered from a human donor in good health. The rearrangement joins TRBV29-1 to TRBJ2-7; no clear D gene. The CDR3 nucleotides read TGCAGCGTTGAAGATTCCACCCACGAGCAGTACTTC. Translating it yields CSVEDSTHEQYF.